This is a list of T cell receptor beta chains from one sample in a study of T cell changes during pregnancy in multiple sclerosis. Assay: immunoSEQ multiplex PCR; the TCRdb copy retains only in-frame clones and omits some. The repertoire holds 58,000 or so clones, just over 90% seen once, with roughly 2% in the top ten. The specimen was peripheral blood, collected in the first trimester of pregnancy. These receptors all come from a female donor in good health, enrolled as a control in a pregnancy study. Both conserved end residues are part of each CDR3. The D gene is left open where the match is weak. A row's size may be missing; if present it is once, few, many or a size class.

size	length	V	D	J	CDR3	DNA
.	11	TRBV28	.	TRBJ2-1	CASSYIHEQFF	TGTGCCAGCAGTTATATCCATGAGCAGTTCTTC
.	18	TRBV28	TRBD1	TRBJ1-3	CASRWDRTSWDSGNTIYF	TGTGCCAGCAGGTGGGACAGGACCTCCTGGGACTCTGGAAACACCATATATTTT
.	19	TRBV28	TRBD2	TRBJ2-5	CASSPDFSTSGMGYETQYF	TGTGCCAGCAGCCCAGACTTTTCGACTAGCGGGATGGGTTATGAGACCCAGTACTTC
.	14	TRBV5-1	.	TRBJ2-1	CASSPPRMDNEQFF	TGCGCCAGCAGCCCACCTAGGATGGACAATGAGCAGTTCTTC
.	18	TRBV5-1	TRBD2	TRBJ2-1	CASSFRTSGGSSYSEQFF	TGCGCCAGCAGCTTTAGGACTAGCGGGGGTAGCTCCTACAGTGAGCAGTTCTTC
.	15	TRBV7-9	.	TRBJ2-3	CASSLDRAYTDTQYF	TGTGCCAGCAGCTTGGACAGAGCCTACACAGATACGCAGTATTTT
.	15	TRBV2	TRBD1	TRBJ2-1	CASRDRASPYNEQFF	TGTGCCAGCCGGGACAGGGCGAGTCCCTACAATGAGCAGTTCTTC
.	17	TRBV21-1	.	TRBJ2-7	CASIRLAGGPEFYEQYF	TGTGCCAGCATACGGCTAGCGGGAGGGCCAGAATTCTACGAGCAGTACTTC
.	14	TRBV7-7	TRBD2	TRBJ2-1	CASSSLAGDPEQFF	TGTGCTAGCAGCTCGCTAGCGGGAGACCCTGAGCAGTTCTTC
.	13	TRBV19	.	TRBJ1-2	CASSGGGEYGYTF	TGTGCCAGTAGTGGCGGGGGGGAATATGGCTACACCTTC
.	16	TRBV15	.	TRBJ2-3	CATSRVVAEHTDTQYF	TGTGCCACCAGCAGAGTGGTAGCGGAGCACACAGATACGCAGTATTTT
.	14	TRBV19	.	TRBJ2-6	CASSIYSGANVLTF	TGTGCCAGTAGTATCTACTCTGGGGCCAACGTCCTGACTTTC
.	15	TRBV28	.	TRBJ2-5	CASSSGEGVAETQYF	TGTGCCAGCAGTTCTGGAGAGGGGGTAGCAGAGACCCAGTACTTC
.	16	TRBV6-5	TRBD1	TRBJ2-7	CASSSLSTGNSYEQYF	TGTGCCAGCAGTTCCCTTTCGACAGGGAACTCCTACGAGCAGTACTTC
.	14	TRBV29-1	.	TRBJ1-2	CSGSRGGGVNGYTF	TGCAGCGGATCCCGAGGCGGGGGGGTCAATGGCTACACCTTC
.	14	TRBV5-4	TRBD1	TRBJ2-2	CASSPTGGLGELFF	TGTGCCAGCAGCCCGACAGGGGGCCTCGGGGAGCTGTTTTTT
.	15	TRBV7-9	TRBD1	TRBJ1-2	CASTGLPGGNYGYTF	TGTGCCAGCACGGGACTGCCAGGGGGAAACTATGGCTACACCTTC
few	15	TRBV5-1	.	TRBJ2-7	CASSPATGRAHEQYF	TGCGCCAGCAGCCCTGCTACCGGCAGGGCACACGAGCAGTACTTC
.	14	TRBV18	.	TRBJ1-2	CASSPPQQGDGYTF	TGTGCCAGCTCACCACCACAACAGGGCGATGGCTACACCTTC
once	15	TRBV5-1	TRBD1	TRBJ2-7	CASSLAPPGGDEQYF	TGCGCCAGCAGCTTGGCCCCCCCAGGGGGCGACGAGCAGTACTTC
.	16	TRBV10-3	.	TRBJ1-4	CAISYSGPLGGEKLFF	TGTGCCATCAGTTATTCTGGACCGCTGGGGGGTGAAAAACTGTTTTTT
.	14	TRBV7-8	.	TRBJ1-2	CASSLERQELRYTF	TGTGCCAGCAGCTTAGAGAGACAGGAGTTACGCTACACCTTC
.	15	TRBV6-1	TRBD1	TRBJ2-2	CASSVRQGNTGELFF	TGTGCCAGCAGTGTAAGACAGGGTAACACCGGGGAGCTGTTTTTT
.	13	TRBV10-2	.	TRBJ1-4	CASSDGVDEKLFF	TGCGCCAGCAGTGACGGTGTGGATGAAAAACTGTTTTTT
.	16	TRBV7-3	TRBD1	TRBJ2-3	CASSSGTGAVTDTQYF	TGTGCCAGCAGCTCCGGGACAGGGGCGGTCACAGATACGCAGTATTTT
.	14	TRBV5-1	.	TRBJ1-6	CASSNAGFDSPLHF	TGCGCCAGCTCGAATGCAGGGTTTGATTCACCCCTCCACTTT
.	14	TRBV7-8	.	TRBJ2-5	CASSLGGPEETQYF	TGTGCCAGCAGCTTAGGGGGGCCGGAAGAGACCCAGTACTTC
.	12	TRBV6-5	TRBD1	TRBJ2-3	CATGQGTDTQYF	TGTGCCACAGGACAGGGCACAGATACGCAGTATTTT
.	12	TRBV19	TRBD1	TRBJ1-3	CALGGDGNTIYF	TGTGCCTTAGGGGGCGATGGAAACACCATATATTTT
.	14	TRBV6-1	.	TRBJ2-5	CASSEGPGGETQYF	TGTGCCAGCAGTGAAGGGCCAGGAGGGGAGACCCAGTACTTC
.	14	TRBV29-1	TRBD2	TRBJ2-5	CSASLATEVLTQYF	TGCAGCGCCTCACTAGCGACGGAGGTTTTGACCCAGTACTTC
.	15	TRBV6-4	TRBD2	TRBJ2-1	CASSVTSGNVNEQFF	TGTGCCAGCAGCGTTACTAGCGGGAATGTAAATGAGCAGTTCTTC
.	16	TRBV9	.	TRBJ2-5	CASSAARTNVEETQYF	TGTGCCAGCAGCGCCGCCAGGACAAACGTTGAAGAGACCCAGTACTTC
.	11	TRBV30	.	TRBJ2-1	CAWNGGNEQFF	TGTGCCTGGAACGGGGGAAATGAGCAGTTCTTC
.	14	TRBV6-1	.	TRBJ2-3	CASSRQPDTDTQYF	TGTGCCAGCAGTCGACAGCCGGACACAGATACGCAGTATTTT
.	15	TRBV19	TRBD1	TRBJ1-1	CASSILDREYAEAFF	TGTGCCAGTAGTATTCTGGACAGGGAATACGCTGAAGCTTTCTTT
.	14	TRBV9	.	TRBJ1-1	CASRSIRGNTEAFF	TGTGCCAGCAGGTCGATCAGGGGGAACACTGAAGCTTTCTTT
.	15	TRBV7-9	.	TRBJ2-5	CASSLGPRRGETQYF	TGTGCCAGCAGCTTAGGCCCCCGGCGGGGAGAGACCCAGTACTTC